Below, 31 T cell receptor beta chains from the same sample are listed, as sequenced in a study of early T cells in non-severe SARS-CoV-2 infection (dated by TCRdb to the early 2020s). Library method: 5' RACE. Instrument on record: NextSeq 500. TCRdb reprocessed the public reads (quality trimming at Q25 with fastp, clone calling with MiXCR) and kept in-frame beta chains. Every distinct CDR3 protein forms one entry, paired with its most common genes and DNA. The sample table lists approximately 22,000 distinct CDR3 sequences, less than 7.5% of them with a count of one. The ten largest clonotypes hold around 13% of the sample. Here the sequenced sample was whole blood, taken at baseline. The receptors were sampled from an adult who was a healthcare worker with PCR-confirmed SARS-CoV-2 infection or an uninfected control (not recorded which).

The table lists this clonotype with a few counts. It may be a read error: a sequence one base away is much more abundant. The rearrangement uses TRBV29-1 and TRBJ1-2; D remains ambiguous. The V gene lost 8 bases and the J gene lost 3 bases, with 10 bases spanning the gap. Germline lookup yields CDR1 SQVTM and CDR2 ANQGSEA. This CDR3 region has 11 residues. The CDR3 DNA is TGCAGCACTTCCAGCGACTATGGCTACACCTTC. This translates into CSTSSDYGYTF.

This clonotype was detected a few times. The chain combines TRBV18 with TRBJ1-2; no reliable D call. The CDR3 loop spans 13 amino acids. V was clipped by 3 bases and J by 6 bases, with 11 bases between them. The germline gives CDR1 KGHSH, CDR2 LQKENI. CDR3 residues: CASSPQFKDGYTF. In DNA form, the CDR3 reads TGTGCCAGCTCACCCCAATTCAAGGATGGCTACACCTTC.

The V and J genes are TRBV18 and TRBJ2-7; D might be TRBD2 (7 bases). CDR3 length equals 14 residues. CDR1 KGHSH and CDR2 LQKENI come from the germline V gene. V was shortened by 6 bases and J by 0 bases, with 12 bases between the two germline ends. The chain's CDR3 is CASSAGAPSYEQYF. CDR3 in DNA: TGTGCCAGCTCTGCGGGGGCCCCCTCCTACGAGCAGTACTTC.

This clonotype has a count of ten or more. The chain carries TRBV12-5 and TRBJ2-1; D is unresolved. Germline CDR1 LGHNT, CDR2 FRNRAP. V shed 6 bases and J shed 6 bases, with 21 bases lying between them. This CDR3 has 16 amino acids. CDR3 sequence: CASGLDPQAGSNEQFF. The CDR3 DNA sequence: TGTGCTAGTGGCCTTGACCCACAAGCCGGCAGCAATGAGCAGTTCTTC. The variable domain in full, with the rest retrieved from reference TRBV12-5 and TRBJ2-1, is DARVTQTPRHKVTEMGQEVTMRCQPILGHNTVFWYRQTMMQGLELLAYFRNRAPLDDSGMPKDRFSAEMPDATLATLKIQPSEPRDSAVYFCASGLDPQAGSNEQFFGPGTRLTVL.

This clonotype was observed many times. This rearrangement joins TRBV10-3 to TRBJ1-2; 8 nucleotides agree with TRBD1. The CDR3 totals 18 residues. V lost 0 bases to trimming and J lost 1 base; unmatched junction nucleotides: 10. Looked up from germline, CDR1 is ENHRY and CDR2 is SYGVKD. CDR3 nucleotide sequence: TGTGCCATCAGTGAGTCGAAGACCGACAGGGGCCTTAACTATGGCTACACCTTC. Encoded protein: CAISESKTDRGLNYGYTF.

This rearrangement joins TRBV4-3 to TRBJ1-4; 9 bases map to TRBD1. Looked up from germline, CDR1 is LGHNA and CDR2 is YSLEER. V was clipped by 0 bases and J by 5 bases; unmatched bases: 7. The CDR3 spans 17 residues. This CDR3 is CASSQDPPTGGNEKLFF. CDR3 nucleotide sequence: TGCGCCAGCAGCCAAGATCCCCCGACAGGGGGAAATGAAAAACTGTTTTTT.

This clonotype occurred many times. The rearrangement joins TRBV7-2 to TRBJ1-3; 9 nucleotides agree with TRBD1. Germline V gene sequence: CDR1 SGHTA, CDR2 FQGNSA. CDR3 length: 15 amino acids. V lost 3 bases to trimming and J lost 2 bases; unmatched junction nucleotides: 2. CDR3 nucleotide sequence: TGTGCCAGCAGCTTCGGACAGGGGACTGGAAACACCATATATTTT. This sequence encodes CASSFGQGTGNTIYF.

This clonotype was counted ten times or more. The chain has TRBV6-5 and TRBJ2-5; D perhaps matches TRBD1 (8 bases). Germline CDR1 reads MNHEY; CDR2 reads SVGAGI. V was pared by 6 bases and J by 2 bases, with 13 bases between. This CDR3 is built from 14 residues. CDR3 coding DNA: TGTGCCAGCAGCCCACAGGGGGGGCAAGAGACCCAGTACTTC. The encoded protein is CASSPQGGQETQYF.

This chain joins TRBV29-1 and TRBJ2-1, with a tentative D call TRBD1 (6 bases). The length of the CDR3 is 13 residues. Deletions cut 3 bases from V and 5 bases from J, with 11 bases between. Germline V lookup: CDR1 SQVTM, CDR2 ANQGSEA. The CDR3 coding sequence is TGCAGCGTTGAGGACTGGACAGACAATGAGCAGTTCTTC. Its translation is CSVEDWTDNEQFF.

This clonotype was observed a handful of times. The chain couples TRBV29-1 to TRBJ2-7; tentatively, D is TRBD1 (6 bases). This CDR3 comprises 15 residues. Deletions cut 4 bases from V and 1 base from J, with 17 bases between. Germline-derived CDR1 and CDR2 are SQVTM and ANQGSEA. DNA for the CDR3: TGCAGCGTTGTGTCGGTAGACAGGCCGTCCTACGAGCAGTACTTC. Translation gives CSVVSVDRPSYEQYF.

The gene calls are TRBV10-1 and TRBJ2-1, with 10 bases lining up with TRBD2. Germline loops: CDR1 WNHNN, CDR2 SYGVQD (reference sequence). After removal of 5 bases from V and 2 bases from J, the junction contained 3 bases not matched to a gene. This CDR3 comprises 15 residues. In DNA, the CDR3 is TGCGCCAGCAGTAAAGCGGGGGGGCCCTACAATGAGCAGTTCTTC. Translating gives CASSKAGGPYNEQFF.

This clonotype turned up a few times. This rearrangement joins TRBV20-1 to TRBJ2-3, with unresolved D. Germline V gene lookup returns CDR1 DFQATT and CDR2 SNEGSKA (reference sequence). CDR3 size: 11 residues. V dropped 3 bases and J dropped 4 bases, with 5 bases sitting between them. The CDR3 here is CSASSPDTQYF. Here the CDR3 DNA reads TGCAGTGCTAGTTCGCCAGATACGCAGTATTTT.

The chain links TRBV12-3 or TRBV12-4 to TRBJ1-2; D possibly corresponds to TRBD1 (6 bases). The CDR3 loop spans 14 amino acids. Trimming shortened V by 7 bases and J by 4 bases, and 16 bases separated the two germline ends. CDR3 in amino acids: CASTTQGFSYGYTF. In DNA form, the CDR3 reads TGTGCCAGCACCACACAGGGATTTTCCTATGGCTACACCTTC.

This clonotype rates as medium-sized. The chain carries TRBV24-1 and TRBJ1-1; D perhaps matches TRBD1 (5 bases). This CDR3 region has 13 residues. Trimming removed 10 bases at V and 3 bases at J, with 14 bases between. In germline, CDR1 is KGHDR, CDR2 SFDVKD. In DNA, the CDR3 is TGTGCCACTTCTGGGACCGGGGACACTGAAGCTTTCTTT. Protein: CATSGTGDTEAFF.

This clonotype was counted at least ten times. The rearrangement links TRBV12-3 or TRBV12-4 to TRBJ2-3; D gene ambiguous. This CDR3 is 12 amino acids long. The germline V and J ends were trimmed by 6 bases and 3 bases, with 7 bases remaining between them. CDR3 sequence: CASSRTTDTQYF. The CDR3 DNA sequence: TGTGCCAGCAGCCGGACGACAGATACGCAGTATTTT.

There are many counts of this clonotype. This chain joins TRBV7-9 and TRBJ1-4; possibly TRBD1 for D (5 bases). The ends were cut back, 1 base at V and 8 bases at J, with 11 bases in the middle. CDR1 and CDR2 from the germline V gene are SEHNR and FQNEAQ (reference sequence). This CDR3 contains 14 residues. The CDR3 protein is CASSLDGDQEKLFF. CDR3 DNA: TGTGCCAGCAGCTTAGACGGGGACCAGGAAAAACTGTTTTTT.

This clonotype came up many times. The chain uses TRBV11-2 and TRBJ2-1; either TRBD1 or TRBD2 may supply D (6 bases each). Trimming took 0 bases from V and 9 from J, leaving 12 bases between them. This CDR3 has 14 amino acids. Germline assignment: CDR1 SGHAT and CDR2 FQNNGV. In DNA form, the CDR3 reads TGTGCCAGCAGCTTAGATAAGGGGGGTGGTGAGCAGTTCTTC. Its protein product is CASSLDKGGGEQFF. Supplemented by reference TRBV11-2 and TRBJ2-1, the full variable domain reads EAGVAQSPRYKIIEKRQSVAFWCNPISGHATLYWYQQILGQGPKLLIQFQNNGVVDDSQLPKDRFSAERLKGVDSTLKIQPAKLEDSAVYLCASSLDKGGGEQFFGPGTRLTVL.

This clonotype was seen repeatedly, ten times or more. This CDR3 is CASSAQGIGYEQYF. The CDR3, as DNA: TGTGCCAGCAGCGCTCAGGGCATCGGCTACGAGCAGTACTTC. The J gene is TRBJ2-7, the V gene TRBV9, with a weak D call TRBD1 (5 bases). The V end lost 3 bases, the J end lost 3 bases, and 13 bases lay between the germline ends. The CDR3 length is 14 residues. The germline V gene has CDR1 SGDLS and CDR2 YYNGEE.

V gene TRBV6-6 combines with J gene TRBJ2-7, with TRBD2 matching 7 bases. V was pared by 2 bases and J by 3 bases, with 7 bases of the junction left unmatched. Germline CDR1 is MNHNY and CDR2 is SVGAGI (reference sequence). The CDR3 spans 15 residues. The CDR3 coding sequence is TGTGCCAGCAGTTACCCCCGGGGGGAATTCTACGAGCAGTACTTC. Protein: CASSYPRGEFYEQYF.

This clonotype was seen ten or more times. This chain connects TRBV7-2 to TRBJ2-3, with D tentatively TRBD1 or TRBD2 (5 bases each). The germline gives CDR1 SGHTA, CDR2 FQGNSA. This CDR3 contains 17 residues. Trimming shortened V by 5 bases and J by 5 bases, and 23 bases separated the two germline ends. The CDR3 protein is CASSNRQVGPRGDTQYF. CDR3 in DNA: TGTGCCAGCAGCAACAGGCAAGTGGGACCGCGCGGAGATACGCAGTATTTT.

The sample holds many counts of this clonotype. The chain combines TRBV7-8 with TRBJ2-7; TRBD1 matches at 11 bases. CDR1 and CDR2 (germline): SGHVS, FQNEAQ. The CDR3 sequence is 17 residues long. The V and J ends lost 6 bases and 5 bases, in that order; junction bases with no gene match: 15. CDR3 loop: CASSPAVPGTGGNEQYF. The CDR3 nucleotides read TGTGCCAGCAGTCCAGCTGTGCCCGGGACAGGGGGGAACGAGCAGTACTTC.

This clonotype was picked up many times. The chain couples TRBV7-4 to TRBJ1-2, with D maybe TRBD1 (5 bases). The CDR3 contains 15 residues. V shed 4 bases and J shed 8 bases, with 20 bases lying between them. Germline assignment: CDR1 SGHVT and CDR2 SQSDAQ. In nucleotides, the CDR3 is TGTGCCAGCAGCTCAGGCTATTCGGGGGTCTCCGGCTACACCTTC. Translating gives CASSSGYSGVSGYTF.

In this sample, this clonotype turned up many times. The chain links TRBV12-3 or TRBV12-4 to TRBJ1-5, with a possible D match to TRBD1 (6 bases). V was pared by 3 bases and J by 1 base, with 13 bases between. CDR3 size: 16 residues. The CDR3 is CASSFPGHPSNQPQHF. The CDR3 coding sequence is TGTGCCAGCAGTTTCCCGGGACACCCCAGCAATCAGCCCCAGCATTTT.

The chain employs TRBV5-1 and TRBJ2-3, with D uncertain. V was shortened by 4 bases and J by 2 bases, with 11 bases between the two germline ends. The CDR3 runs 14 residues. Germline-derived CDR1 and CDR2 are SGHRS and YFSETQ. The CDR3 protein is CASSLVALTDTQYF. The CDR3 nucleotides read TGCGCCAGCAGCCTAGTTGCTCTCACAGATACGCAGTATTTT.

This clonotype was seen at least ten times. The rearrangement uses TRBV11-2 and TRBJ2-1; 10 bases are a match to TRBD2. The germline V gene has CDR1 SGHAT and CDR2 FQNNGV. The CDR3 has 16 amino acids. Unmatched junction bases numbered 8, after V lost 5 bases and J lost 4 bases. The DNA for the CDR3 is TGTGCCAGCAGCCCCCTGCCTAGCGGGGGTTACAATGAGCAGTTCTTC. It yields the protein CASSPLPSGGYNEQFF.

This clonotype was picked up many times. This CDR3 reads CSAQAGVNTGELFF. CDR3 bases: TGCAGTGCCCAAGCCGGGGTCAACACCGGGGAGCTGTTTTTT. The chain joins TRBV20-1 to TRBJ2-2; weak D call: TRBD2 (5 bases). Germline assignment: CDR1 DFQATT and CDR2 SNEGSKA (reference sequence). Trimming took off 6 bases at V and 2 bases at J, with 13 bases between the two ends. This CDR3 contains 14 residues.

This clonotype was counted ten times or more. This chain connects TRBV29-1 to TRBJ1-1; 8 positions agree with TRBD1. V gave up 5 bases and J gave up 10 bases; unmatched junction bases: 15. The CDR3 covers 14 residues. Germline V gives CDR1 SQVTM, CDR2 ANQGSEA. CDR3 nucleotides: TGCAGCGTTTCGGACAGGGAAGCTCGTAAAGGAGCTTTCTTT. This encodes CSVSDREARKGAFF. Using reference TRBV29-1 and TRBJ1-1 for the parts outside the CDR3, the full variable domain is SAVISQKPSRDICQRGTSLTIQCQVDSQVTMMFWYRQQPGQSLTLIATANQGSEATYESGFVIDKFPISRPNLTFSTLTVSNMSPEDSSIYLCSVSDREARKGAFFGQGTRLTVV.

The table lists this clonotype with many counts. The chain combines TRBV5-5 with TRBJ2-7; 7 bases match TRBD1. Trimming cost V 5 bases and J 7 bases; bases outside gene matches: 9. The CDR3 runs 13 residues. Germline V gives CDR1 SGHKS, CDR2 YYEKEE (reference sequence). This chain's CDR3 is CASSHQGGWEQYF. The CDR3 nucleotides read TGTGCCAGCAGTCATCAAGGGGGCTGGGAGCAGTACTTC.

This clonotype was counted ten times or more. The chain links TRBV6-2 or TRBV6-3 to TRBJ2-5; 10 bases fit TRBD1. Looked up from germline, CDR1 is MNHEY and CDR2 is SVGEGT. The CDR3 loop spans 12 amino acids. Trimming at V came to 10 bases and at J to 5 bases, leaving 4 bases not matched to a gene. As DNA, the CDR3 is TGTGCCACCGACAGGGGGCCGGAGACCCAGTACTTC. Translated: CATDRGPETQYF.

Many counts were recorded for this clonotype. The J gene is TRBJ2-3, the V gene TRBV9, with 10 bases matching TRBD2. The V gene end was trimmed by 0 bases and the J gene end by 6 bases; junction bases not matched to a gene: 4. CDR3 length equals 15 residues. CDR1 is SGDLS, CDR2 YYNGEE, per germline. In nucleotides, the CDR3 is TGTGCCAGCAGCGTAGCCAGCGGGGGGGTGGATACGCAGTATTTT. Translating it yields CASSVASGGVDTQYF.

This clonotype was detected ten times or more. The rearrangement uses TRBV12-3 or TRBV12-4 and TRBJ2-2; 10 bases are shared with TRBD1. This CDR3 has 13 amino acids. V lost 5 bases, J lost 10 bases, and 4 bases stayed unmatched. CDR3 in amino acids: CASSPGTGVELFF. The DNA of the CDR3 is TGTGCCAGCAGTCCCGGGACAGGGGTGGAGCTGTTTTTT.